The 19 T cell receptor beta chains below all came from one sample that was sequenced in a study of low-dose radiotherapy and immunotherapy resistance in tumors. The time point: before trial treatment. Alpha- and beta-chain coverage of first-strand cDNA came from TRAV- and TRBV-specific primers. A constant-region primer paired with the V-primer adapter amplified TCRs over approximately 18 PCR cycles. MiXCR, run by TCRdb on the reads, gives a single entry per CDR3 protein. The sample lists approximately 90,000 distinct CDR3 sequences; 9.4% were seen once. Sequences were derived from PBMCs, sampled before treatment. All receptors come from a male donor with prostate cancer.

This clonotype appeared many times. The chain uses TRBV28 and TRBJ2-5, with D possibly TRBD1 on 6 matching bases. The CDR3 loop spans 14 amino acids. V shed 8 bases and J shed 5 bases, with 18 bases lying between them. The germline CDR1 and CDR2 sequences are MDHEN and SYDVKM. CDR3 bases: TGTGCCAGCTGGGGAACAGGGCCGGGGGAGACCCAGTACTTC. It translates to CASWGTGPGETQYF.

The table lists this clonotype with many counts. V usage is TRBV30 and J usage is TRBJ1-1; D is unclear. The germline gives CDR1 GTSNPN, CDR2 SVGIG (reference sequence). Between the trimmed V and J ends, which lost 5 bases and 1 base, there was a span of 11 bases. The CDR3 is 13 residues long. CDR3: CAWGFRANTEAFF. In DNA, the CDR3 is TGTGCCTGGGGGTTCAGAGCGAACACTGAAGCTTTCTTT.

At least ten counts were recorded for this clonotype. The J gene is TRBJ2-2, the V gene TRBV6-8; 10 bases are a match to TRBD2. Germline V gene sequence: CDR1 MNHGY, CDR2 SAAAGT. The CDR3 loop spans 15 amino acids. The J segment lost 2 bases and the V segment lost 5 bases, leaving 2 bases of the junction unmatched. The CDR3 protein is CASSRTSGNTGELFF. Written as DNA, the CDR3 is TGTGCCAGCAGTAGGACTAGCGGTAACACCGGGGAGCTGTTTTTT.

This clonotype has at least ten counts. The chain employs TRBV7-2 and TRBJ2-3, with 16 bases lining up with TRBD2. The CDR3 runs 19 residues. Germline V lookup: CDR1 SGHTA, CDR2 FQGNSA. The junction had 7 bases not matched to a gene; V was cut back by 0 bases and J by 4 bases. CDR3 sequence: CASSLAVMGTSGRADTQYF. DNA for the CDR3: TGTGCCAGCAGCTTAGCTGTAATGGGGACTAGCGGGAGGGCAGATACGCAGTATTTT.

This clonotype was detected many times. This chain joins TRBV18 and TRBJ2-5, with a tentative D call TRBD2 (5 bases). V dropped 3 bases and J dropped 4 bases, with 12 bases sitting between them. Germline V gene lookup returns CDR1 KGHSH and CDR2 LQKENI. This CDR3 is 14 amino acids long. CDR3 amino acids: CASSPEHGGETQYF. The CDR3 DNA reads TGTGCCAGCTCACCCGAACACGGAGGAGAGACCCAGTACTTC. Looking up the rest from reference TRBV18 and TRBJ2-5 gives the full variable domain: NAGVMQNPRHLVRRRGQEARLRCSPMKGHSHVYWYRQLPEEGLKFMVYLQKENIIDESGMPKERFSAEFPKEGPSILRIQQVVRGDSAAYFCASSPEHGGETQYFGPGTRLLVL.

In its sample, this clonotype was seen a few times. The chain has TRBV18 and TRBJ2-1; 10 bases align to TRBD2. CDR3 size: 16 residues. V shed 4 bases, J shed 1 base, and the junction held 4 bases outside the gene matches. Looked up from germline, CDR1 is KGHSH and CDR2 is LQKENI. CDR3 coding DNA: TGTGCCAGCTCACTCCCTAGCGGGAGTTCCTACAATGAGCAGTTCTTC. Its protein product is CASSLPSGSSYNEQFF.

At least ten counts were recorded for this clonotype. The rearrangement links TRBV28 to TRBJ2-3; TRBD2 matches 10 bases. The CDR3 contains 14 residues. V lost 7 bases, J lost 3 bases, and 4 bases stayed unmatched. Germline V gene data show CDR1 as MDHEN and CDR2 as SYDVKM. The CDR3 DNA sequence: TGTGCCAGCACAGCGGGAGGGGGGACAGATACGCAGTATTTT. It encodes CASTAGGGTDTQYF.

This clonotype was recorded at least ten times. The gene calls are TRBV30 and TRBJ2-1; 15 bases map to TRBD2. CDR1 is GTSNPN and CDR2 is SVGIG in the germline V gene (reference sequence). V dropped 2 bases and J dropped 11; count of bases not matched to a gene: 7. The CDR3 contains 15 residues. Here the CDR3 DNA reads TGTGCCTGGAGTATCCGGACTAGCGGGAGGGGAAAGCAGTTCTTC. Translated: CAWSIRTSGRGKQFF.

This clonotype was detected ten times or more. The rearrangement links TRBV4-1 to TRBJ1-2; 10 positions agree with TRBD1. Germline assignment: CDR1 MGHRA and CDR2 YSYEKL. After removal of 0 bases from V and 7 bases from J, the junction contained 5 bases not matched to a gene. This CDR3 has 15 residues. The CDR3 DNA reads as TGCGCCAGCAGCCAAGACTTCGGACAGGGGGTTGGCTACACCTTC. Its protein product is CASSQDFGQGVGYTF.

This clonotype was observed a few times. V and J are TRBV5-5 and TRBJ2-7; TRBD2 aligns across 8 bases. J lost 6 bases, V lost 3 bases, and 2 bases had no gene match. This CDR3 spans 12 amino acids. Per germline, CDR1 SGHKS and CDR2 YYEKEE (reference sequence). The CDR3 DNA sequence: TGTGCCAGCAGCTACCTAGCGGGCGAGCAGTACTTC. Its translation: CASSYLAGEQYF. The full variable domain, in which reference TRBV5-5 and TRBJ2-7 provide the parts outside the CDR3, is DAGVTQSPTHLIKTRGQQVTLRCSPISGHKSVSWYQQVLGQGPQFIFQYYEKEERGRGNFPDRFSARQFPNYSSELNVNALLLGDSALYLCASSYLAGEQYFGPGTRLTVT.

Many counts were recorded for this clonotype. The rearrangement joins TRBV3-1 to TRBJ1-6; D call uncertain. The CDR3 runs 14 residues. Deletions cut 1 base from V and 7 bases from J, with 8 bases between. Germline V gene sequence: CDR1 LGHDT, CDR2 YNNKEL (reference sequence). The CDR3 sequence is CASSQGEGNSPLHF. In nucleotides, the CDR3 is TGTGCCAGCAGCCAAGGGGAGGGAAATTCACCCCTCCACTTT.

This clonotype was found a few times. The chain combines TRBV30 with TRBJ1-5; no firm D call. The CDR3 extends over 16 amino acids. V lost 2 bases, J lost 2 bases, and 16 bases lay in between. The germline gives CDR1 GTSNPN, CDR2 SVGIG (reference sequence). DNA for the CDR3: TGTGCCTGGAGTTTGGGAGCGGCCGGAGGCAATCAGCCCCAGCATTTT. Its protein is CAWSLGAAGGNQPQHF.

This clonotype was recorded many times. The chain links TRBV30 to TRBJ2-7; D is uncertain. This CDR3 has 10 amino acids. Germline lookup yields CDR1 GTSNPN and CDR2 SVGIG (reference sequence). V shed 5 bases and J shed 3 bases, with 5 bases lying between them. The CDR3 region has the DNA TGTGCCTGGGCTAGCTACGAGCAGTACTTC. Its translation is CAWASYEQYF.

With regard to this clonotype: The likely explanation is a read error, given a far larger clone one base away. The CDR3 end shows no conserved phenylalanine or tryptophan, and so a read error is likely. This chain joins TRBV4-2 and TRBJ2-5, with TRBD2 as a possible D gene (6 bases). This CDR3 contains 13 residues. The germline V and J ends were trimmed by 10 bases and 4 bases, with 16 bases remaining between them. Germline V gene data show CDR1 as LGHNA and CDR2 as YNFKEQ. The CDR3 coding sequence is TGTGCCACCAGTGGGGGGTCCGCAGAGACCCAGTACTAC. This sequence encodes CATSGGSAETQYY.

Ten or more counts support this clonotype. The V and J genes are TRBV28 and TRBJ2-1, with D possibly matching TRBD2 (6 bases). The CDR3 is 14 residues long. Trimming left V 7 bases short and J 15 bases short, with 25 bases between. Germline CDR1 is MDHEN and CDR2 is SYDVKM. CDR3 bases: TGTGCCAGCACCCCCGCCGGGACTCCCTCAGGTTGGTTCTTC. Its translation is CASTPAGTPSGWFF.

This clonotype was found many times. The chain carries TRBV5-1 and TRBJ2-1; D remains unclear. The CDR3 spans 15 residues. Looked up from germline, CDR1 is SGHRS and CDR2 is YFSETQ. With 0 bases removed from V and 6 bases from J, the gap between germline ends came to 13 bases. This chain's CDR3 is CASSLGPSPANEQFF. DNA of the CDR3: TGCGCCAGCAGCTTGGGCCCTTCCCCCGCCAATGAGCAGTTCTTC.

This clonotype was counted at least ten times. The chain uses TRBV7-3 and TRBJ1-2; the match to TRBD1 covers 9 bases. This CDR3 is 15 amino acids long. The V gene end was trimmed by 5 bases and the J gene end by 8 bases; junction bases not matched to a gene: 12. CDR1 SGHTA and CDR2 FQGTGA come from the germline V gene. CDR3 DNA sequence: TGTGCCAGCAGCCCTGCGGGCGGGGGACAGGGAGGCTACACCTTC. The encoded protein is CASSPAGGGQGGYTF.

This clonotype was recorded at least ten times. The V gene is TRBV30, the J gene TRBJ1-5, with TRBD1 as a possible D gene (5 bases). Germline V gene lookup returns CDR1 GTSNPN and CDR2 SVGIG (reference sequence). Trimming removed 3 bases from V and 0 bases from J, with 6 bases in between. This CDR3 is 13 amino acids long. The CDR3 loop is CAWRQDSNQPQHF. The CDR3 coding sequence is TGTGCCTGGAGACAGGATAGCAATCAGCCCCAGCATTTT.

There are many counts of this clonotype. The chain carries TRBV18 and TRBJ2-1; TRBD1 or TRBD2 may be the D gene (5 bases each). The CDR3 totals 13 residues. V was trimmed by 0 bases and J by 15 bases, leaving 15 bases between them. Germline CDR1 KGHSH, CDR2 LQKENI. The CDR3, as DNA: TGTGCCAGCTCACCACCGGGAGACAGAGTATTGTTCTTC. This gives the protein CASSPPGDRVLFF.